This entry lists 9 T cell receptor beta chains sequenced from one sample in a study of siplizumab effects on memory and regulatory T cells. The protocol was immunoSEQ multiplex PCR, while the TCRdb copy is restricted to in-frame clones and leaves out a portion. This repertoire shows 26,000 or so clones, 80% to 90% found once; its top ten account for 20% to 25%. Sequences were obtained from memory CD4+ T cells sorted from blood. These receptors were obtained from a human donor in good health.

CDR3 nucleotide sequence: TGTGCCTGGAGTGTTTTGGGTACGGGGCCCCAGCATTTT. Translating gives CAWSVLGTGPQHF. The gene calls are TRBV30 and TRBJ1-5; D ambiguous. Trimming took 0 bases from V and 9 from J, leaving 12 bases between them. The CDR3 sequence is 13 residues long. The germline V gene has CDR1 GTSNPN and CDR2 SVGIG (reference sequence).

V and J are TRBV6-5 and TRBJ2-1, with TRBD2 matching over 12 bases. The J segment lost 6 bases and the V segment lost 5 bases, leaving 5 bases of the junction unmatched. Germline CDR1 is MNHEY and CDR2 is SVGAGI. This CDR3 is 15 amino acids long. As DNA, the CDR3 is TGTGCCAGCAGTGTTCGGACTAGCGGGGTCAATGAGCAGTTCTTC. This translates into CASSVRTSGVNEQFF.

V gene TRBV6-4 combines with J gene TRBJ2-2, with 7 bases identical to TRBD1. Germline CDR1 reads MRHNA; CDR2 reads SNTAGT. CDR3 length: 13 residues. J lost 6 bases, V lost 5 bases, and 3 bases had no gene match. CDR3: CASSTDRAGELFF. DNA for the CDR3: TGTGCCAGCAGTACCGACAGGGCCGGGGAGCTGTTTTTT.

In its sample, this clone was seen once. The gene calls are TRBV28 and TRBJ2-7; 9 bases map to TRBD1. Germline CDR1 is MDHEN and CDR2 is SYDVKM. J gave up 3 bases and V 0 bases, and 0 bases lay outside the gene matches. The CDR3 is 14 amino acids. The CDR3 sequence: CASSLWTGGYEQYF. The CDR3 coding sequence is TGTGCCAGCAGTTTATGGACAGGGGGCTACGAGCAGTACTTC.

The CDR3 sequence is CASSPLAGLAGAYEQYF. CDR3 DNA sequence: TGTGCCAGCAGCCCTCTTGCGGGACTAGCGGGAGCCTACGAGCAGTACTTC. This chain uses TRBV5-6 with TRBJ2-7; 14 bases map to TRBD2. The V segment lost 4 bases and the J segment 2 bases; nucleotides outside the gene matches: 8. This CDR3 is built from 17 residues. Germline lookup yields CDR1 SGHDT and CDR2 YYEEEE.

V gene TRBV6-1 combines with J gene TRBJ1-6; 8 nucleotides agree with TRBD1. V shed 5 bases, J shed 8 bases, and the junction held 8 bases outside the gene matches. Germline CDR1 reads MNHNS; CDR2 reads SASEGT. There are 15 residues in the CDR3. The CDR3 protein is CASSPKGTGYSPLHF. The CDR3 coding sequence is TGTGCCAGCAGTCCTAAAGGGACAGGTTATTCACCCCTCCACTTT.

This clone was counted a few times. The V gene is TRBV14, the J gene TRBJ2-1; D is perhaps TRBD2 (5 bases). V was pared by 1 base and J by 7 bases, with 14 bases between. The CDR3 spans 15 residues. Germline CDR1 and CDR2: SGHDN and FVKESK. This CDR3 is CASSQGNRGRNEQFF. CDR3 nucleotide sequence: TGTGCCAGCAGCCAAGGCAACCGAGGGCGGAATGAGCAGTTCTTC. Variable domain in full (rest from reference TRBV14 and TRBJ2-1): EAGVTQFPSHSVIEKGQTVTLRCDPISGHDNLYWYRRVMGKEIKFLLHFVKESKQDESGMPNNRFLAERTGGTYSTLKVQPAELEDSGVYFCASSQGNRGRNEQFFGPGTRLTVL.

The chain uses TRBV30 and TRBJ1-3; D perhaps matches TRBD1 (6 bases). The CDR3 sequence is 13 residues long. The germline CDR1 and CDR2 sequences are GTSNPN and SVGIG (reference sequence). V dropped 4 bases and J dropped 3 bases, with 10 bases sitting between them. DNA for the CDR3: TGTGCCTGGAACAGGGATTATGGAAACACCATATATTTT. It codes for CAWNRDYGNTIYF.

The chain couples TRBV21-1 to TRBJ2-5; TRBD1, the table's D call, was not compared with the DNA. TRBV21-1 has pseudogene status. This CDR3 is built from 15 residues. The CDR3 protein is CASSKKETGTETQYF. The CDR3 DNA is TGTGCCAGCAGCAAGAAGGAAACAGGGACAGAGACCCAGTACTTC.